The 23 T cell receptor beta chains below all came from one sample that was sequenced in a study of blood T cell repertoires in COVID-19. Libraries were prepared by immunoSEQ multiplex PCR; TCRdb keeps only in-frame clonotypes and omits some of them. The sample records more than 100,000 clones, 88% being singletons. The sample was peripheral blood. All receptors come from a man in his 70s with active COVID-19.

This chain uses TRBV6-2 or TRBV6-3 with TRBJ1-2; D perhaps matches TRBD1 (6 bases). The V gene lost 5 bases and the J gene lost 1 base, with 8 bases spanning the gap. CDR1 is MNHEY, CDR2 SVGEGT, per germline. The CDR3 consists of 13 residues. The CDR3 DNA reads TGTGCCAGCAGTCAGGACAGTAACTATGGCTACACCTTC. Amino acids: CASSQDSNYGYTF.

This clone was seen more than once but under ten times. This chain joins TRBV2 and TRBJ1-2; 7 positions match TRBD1. CDR1 SNHLY and CDR2 FYNNEI come from the germline V gene. The length of the CDR3 is 13 residues. Unmatched junction bases numbered 4, after V lost 5 bases and J lost 4 bases. The CDR3, as DNA: TGTGCCAGCAGTCTACAGGGGACCTATGGCTACACCTTC. Translation gives CASSLQGTYGYTF. Using reference TRBV2 and TRBJ1-2 for the parts outside the CDR3, the full variable domain is EPEVTQTPSHQVTQMGQEVILRCVPISNHLYFYWYRQILGQKVEFLVSFYNNEISEKSEIFDDQFSVERPDGSNFTLKIRSTKLEDSAMYFCASSLQGTYGYTFGSGTRLTVV.

The chain combines TRBV7-9 with TRBJ2-7, with TRBD1 matching over 7 bases. Germline values: CDR1 SEHNR, CDR2 FQNEAQ (reference sequence). With 7 bases clipped from V and 4 bases from J, the junction kept 16 bases outside the gene matches. CDR3 size: 16 residues. The CDR3 reads CASTTAADREVYEQYF. The CDR3 DNA reads as TGTGCCAGCACCACCGCCGCCGACAGGGAAGTTTACGAGCAGTACTTC.

The J gene is TRBJ2-1, the V gene TRBV28; possible D gene TRBD1, 6 bases. CDR3 length: 17 amino acids. V lost 5 bases and J 8 bases, leaving 25 bases between the germline ends. CDR1 and CDR2 from the germline V gene are MDHEN and SYDVKM. The CDR3 here is CASSPASRSGRGYEQFF. CDR3 nucleotides: TGTGCCAGCAGTCCCGCCTCTCGGTCGGGCAGGGGCTATGAGCAGTTCTTC.

J is TRBJ2-7 and V is TRBV30; 7 bases agree with TRBD1. J was trimmed by 3 bases and V by 1 base; bases with no gene match: 0. The CDR3 loop spans 12 amino acids. CDR1 and CDR2 (germline): GTSNPN, SVGIG (reference sequence). CDR3 protein: CAWSGQGYEQYF. DNA for the CDR3: TGTGCCTGGAGTGGACAGGGCTACGAGCAGTACTTC.

This clone was detected many times. CDR3 sequence reads: CASSEVEGLMSYEQYF. The CDR3 region has the DNA TGTGCCAGCAGTGAAGTGGAGGGGCTCATGTCCTACGAGCAGTACTTC. This chain joins TRBV2 and TRBJ2-7; tentatively, D is TRBD2 (6 bases). Germline V gene lookup returns CDR1 SNHLY and CDR2 FYNNEI. V was clipped by 1 base and J by 1 base, with 14 bases between them. This CDR3 region has 16 residues.

The V call is TRBV30, the J call TRBJ1-1; TRBD1 agrees at 9 bases. The CDR3 runs to 13 residues. V lost 7 bases and J lost 5; bases outside the gene matches: 8. Germline lookup yields CDR1 GTSNPN and CDR2 SVGIG (reference sequence). This CDR3 is CAYSGTGRTEAFF. The CDR3 nucleotides are TGTGCCTACAGCGGGACAGGGAGAACTGAAGCTTTCTTT. Full variable domain (remainder filled in from reference TRBV30 and TRBJ1-1): SQTIHQWPATLVQPVGSPLSLECTVEGTSNPNLYWYRQAAGRGLQLLFYSVGIGQISSEVPQNLSASRPQDRQFILSSKKLLLSDSGFYLCAYSGTGRTEAFFGQGTRLTVV.

The V and J genes are TRBV7-3 and TRBJ2-1; 7 bases align to TRBD2. The CDR3 totals 16 residues. From germline, CDR1 is SGHTA and CDR2 FQGTGA. Trimming at V came to 4 bases and at J to 2 bases, leaving 8 bases not matched to a gene. The CDR3 bases are TGTGCCAGCAGCTCATCTACTAGCGACCCCTACAATGAGCAGTTCTTC. Translating it yields CASSSSTSDPYNEQFF.

The chain carries TRBV9 and TRBJ2-2; no clear D gene. This CDR3 is 16 amino acids long. V lost 2 bases and J 0 bases, leaving 11 bases between the germline ends. The V gene's germline CDR1 is SGDLS and CDR2 YYNGEE. The CDR3 sequence is CASSVGKQTNTGELFF. The CDR3 DNA sequence: TGTGCCAGCAGCGTCGGTAAACAGACGAACACCGGGGAGCTGTTTTTT.

The gene calls are TRBV27 and TRBJ2-6, with 8 positions matching TRBD1. Germline loops: CDR1 MNHEY, CDR2 SMNVEV (reference sequence). Losses at the gene ends were 2 bases for V and 1 base for J; bases not matched to a gene: 16. This CDR3 region has 21 residues. The CDR3 sequence is CASSLGWGQGAGASGANVLTF. For the CDR3, the DNA is TGTGCCAGCAGTTTAGGATGGGGGCAGGGGGCTGGAGCATCTGGGGCCAACGTCCTGACTTTC.

V and J are TRBV7-3 and TRBJ2-2; weak D call: TRBD1 (6 bases). CDR1 and CDR2 from the germline V gene are SGHTA and FQGTGA. The CDR3 covers 15 residues. The V and J ends lost 1 base and 5 bases respectively, with 11 bases between them. CDR3 loop: CASSLSTGNTGELFF. The CDR3 DNA reads TGTGCCAGCAGCTTAAGCACAGGGAATACCGGGGAGCTGTTTTTT.

The chain recombines TRBV5-4 with TRBJ2-3, with D perhaps TRBD2 (6 bases). Germline values: CDR1 SGHNT, CDR2 YYREEE (reference sequence). V gave up 2 bases and J gave up 0 bases, with 13 bases separating them. The CDR3 is made up of 16 amino acids. This CDR3 is CASSLRKSGSTDTQYF. CDR3 sequence (DNA): TGTGCCAGCAGCTTAAGGAAAAGCGGGAGCACAGATACGCAGTATTTT.

The J gene is TRBJ2-3, the V gene TRBV23-1, with 7 bases lining up with TRBD2. TRBV23-1 is filed as an ORF, its function uncertain. V gave up 10 bases and J gave up 11 bases; unmatched junction bases: 9. The CDR3 sequence is 11 residues long. The CDR3 here is CATPRTRKQYF. CDR3 nucleotide sequence: TGCGCCACCCCCCGGACTAGGAAGCAGTATTTT.

The chain links TRBV15 to TRBJ1-6; D gene unclear. The CDR3 has 14 amino acids. Trimming took off 6 bases at V and 5 bases at J, with 11 bases between the two ends. CDR1 is LNHNV and CDR2 is YYDKDF in the germline V gene (reference sequence). The CDR3 region has the DNA TGTGCCACCAGTGCGGGATCCCATAATTCACCCCTCCACTTT. It codes for CATSAGSHNSPLHF.

The chain is built from TRBV4-2 and TRBJ1-2; 8 nucleotides align to TRBD1. This CDR3 region has 17 residues. V dropped 0 bases and J dropped 5; count of bases not matched to a gene: 11. Germline V lookup: CDR1 LGHNA, CDR2 YNFKEQ. The CDR3 DNA is TGTGCCAGCAGCCAAGAGCCAGGGGGCTTTTATAATTATGGCTACACCTTC. Its protein product is CASSQEPGGFYNYGYTF.

The V call is TRBV24-1, the J call TRBJ2-2, with unresolved D. CDR1 and CDR2 (germline): KGHDR, SFDVKD. The CDR3 runs to 15 residues. V dropped 3 bases and J dropped 4 bases, with 11 bases sitting between them. The CDR3 region is CATSDPGASTGELFF. The CDR3 nucleotides read TGTGCCACCAGTGATCCCGGAGCTAGCACCGGGGAGCTGTTTTTT.

This chain connects TRBV4-3 to TRBJ1-1, with 7 bases that match TRBD1. With V trimmed by 3 bases and J by 4 bases, 2 bases remained unmatched. The CDR3 is 13 residues long. CDR1 and CDR2 from the germline V gene are LGHNA and YSLEER. The CDR3 here is CASSQGTVTEAFF. DNA of the CDR3: TGCGCCAGCAGCCAGGGGACAGTCACTGAAGCTTTCTTT.

The chain couples TRBV7-2 to TRBJ1-3; 8 bases are a match to TRBD1. Germline V gene data show CDR1 as SGHTA and CDR2 as FQGNSA. The CDR3 loop spans 17 amino acids. The junction had 11 bases not matched to a gene; V was cut back by 1 base and J by 6 bases. CDR3 nucleotides: TGTGCCAGCAGCTTAGATGGAACAGGGGGATTGGAAAACACCATATATTTT. Translated, it gives CASSLDGTGGLENTIYF.

This chain connects TRBV3-1 (or the pseudogene TRBV3-2) to TRBJ2-1, with 7 bases matching TRBD1. The CDR3 is made up of 16 amino acids. Germline V CDR1 and CDR2: LGHDT, YNNKEL (reference sequence). After removal of 1 base from V and 8 bases from J, the junction contained 11 bases not matched to a gene. CDR3 residues: CASSQANYQGVDEQFF. The CDR3, as DNA: TGTGCCAGCAGCCAAGCCAACTATCAGGGGGTGGATGAGCAGTTCTTC.

The chain is built from TRBV11-2 and TRBJ2-1; 8 bases map to TRBD1. The ends lost 5 bases at V and 4 bases at J; junction bases unmatched: 10. Germline assignment: CDR1 SGHAT and CDR2 FQNNGV. The CDR3 runs 16 residues. This chain's CDR3 is CASSPSGTGTYNEQFF. CDR3 in DNA: TGTGCCAGCAGCCCATCTGGGACAGGAACTTACAATGAGCAGTTCTTC.

The J gene is TRBJ2-3, the V gene TRBV7-2; 14 positions match TRBD2. Germline V CDR1 and CDR2: SGHTA, FQGNSA. V dropped 5 bases and J dropped 6; count of bases not matched to a gene: 7. The CDR3 runs to 16 residues. DNA for the CDR3: TGTGCCAGCAGCCCCCCGACTAGCGGGAGGGAGGATACGCAGTATTTT. Encoded protein: CASSPPTSGREDTQYF.

The chain combines TRBV6-6 with TRBJ1-4; 8 bases agree with TRBD1. The germline CDR1 and CDR2 sequences are MNHNY and SVGAGI (reference sequence). Trimming removed 7 bases from V and 8 bases from J; junction bases left unmatched: 15. This CDR3 has 16 residues. CDR3 loop: CASNTPGGQAGEKLFF. The CDR3 coding sequence is TGTGCCAGCAACACACCCGGGGGACAGGCGGGGGAAAAACTGTTTTTT.

The rearrangement joins TRBV5-1 to TRBJ1-4, with TRBD1 matching over 9 bases. Per germline, CDR1 SGHRS and CDR2 YFSETQ. J gave up 5 bases and V 7 bases, and 3 bases lay outside the gene matches. CDR3 size: 13 residues. The CDR3 nucleotides read TGCGCCAGCCGCGGGACAGGGAATGAAAAACTGTTTTTT. It is translated as CASRGTGNEKLFF.